A single TCR beta chain is shown here with its context. Its antigen is unknown. In TCRdb, the reads were re-called with MiXCR into one record per CDR3 protein. The top ten clones hold approximately 10% of a sample with almost 500,000 distinct CDR3 sequences, 10% to 12% of them seen once. This sample is drawn from a study of T cell repertoires in cytomegalovirus infection. The wider study: Both CMV infection and a matching HLA type were indicated by public TCR beta signatures. Broader study findings: The response measured ex vivo was dominated by TCR beta clonotypes (HLA-C-restricted and CMV-specific). Pooled public TCR beta family frequency picked out CMV carriers with the relevant HLA.

Looked up from germline, CDR1 is SGDLS and CDR2 is YYNGEE. The CDR3 is 16 amino acids. V shed 4 bases and J shed 0 bases, with 16 bases lying between them. Sequencing used PBMCs. This receptor was identified in a human donor in good health (CMV status not recorded). Some clones in this sample may be carry-over from other donors' samples. The chain uses TRBV9 and TRBJ1-1, with D maybe TRBD1 (5 bases). CDR3 amino acids: CASSTGTQEMNTEAFF. CDR3 coding DNA: TGTGCCAGCAGCACCGGGACGCAGGAGATGAACACTGAAGCTTTCTTT.